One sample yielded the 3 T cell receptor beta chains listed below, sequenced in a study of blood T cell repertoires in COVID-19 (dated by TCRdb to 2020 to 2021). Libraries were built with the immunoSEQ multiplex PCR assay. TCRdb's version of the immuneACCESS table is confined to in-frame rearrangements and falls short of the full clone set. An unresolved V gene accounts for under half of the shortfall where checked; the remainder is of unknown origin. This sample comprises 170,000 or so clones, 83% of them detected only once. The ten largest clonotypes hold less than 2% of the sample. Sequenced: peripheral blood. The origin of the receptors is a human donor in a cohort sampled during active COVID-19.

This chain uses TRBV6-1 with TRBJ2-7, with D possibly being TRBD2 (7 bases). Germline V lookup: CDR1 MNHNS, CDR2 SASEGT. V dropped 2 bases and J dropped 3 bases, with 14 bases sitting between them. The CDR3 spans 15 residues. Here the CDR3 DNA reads TGTGCCAGCAGTGAAATCGGGGGGCTCATCTACGAGCAGTACTTC. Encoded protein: CASSEIGGLIYEQYF.

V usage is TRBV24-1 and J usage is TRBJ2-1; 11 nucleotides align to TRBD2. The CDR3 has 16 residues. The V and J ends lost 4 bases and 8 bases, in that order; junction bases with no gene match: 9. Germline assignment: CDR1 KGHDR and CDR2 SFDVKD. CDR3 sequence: CATSDVAGGVRDEQFF. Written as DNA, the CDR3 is TGTGCCACCAGTGACGTAGCGGGAGGGGTTCGGGATGAGCAGTTCTTC.

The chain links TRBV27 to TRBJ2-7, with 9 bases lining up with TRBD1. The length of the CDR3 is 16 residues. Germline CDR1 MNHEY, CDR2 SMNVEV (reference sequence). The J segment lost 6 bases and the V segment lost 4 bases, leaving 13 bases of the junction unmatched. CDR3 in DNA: TGTGCCAGCAGTTCGGGGTTGGGACAGGGTGTTCTCGAGCAGTACTTC. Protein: CASSSGLGQGVLEQYF.